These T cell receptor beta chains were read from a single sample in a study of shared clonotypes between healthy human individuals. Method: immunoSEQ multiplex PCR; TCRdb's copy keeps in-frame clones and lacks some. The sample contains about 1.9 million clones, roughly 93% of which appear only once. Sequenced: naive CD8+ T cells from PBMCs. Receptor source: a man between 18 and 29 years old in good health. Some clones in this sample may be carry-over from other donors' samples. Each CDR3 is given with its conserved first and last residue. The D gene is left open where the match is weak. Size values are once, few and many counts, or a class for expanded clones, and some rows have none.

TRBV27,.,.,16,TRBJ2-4,CASSLSPGTAKNIQYF,TGTGCCAGCAGTTTAAGTCCAGGGACAGCCAAAAACATTCAGTACTTC
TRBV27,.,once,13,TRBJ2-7,CASSFGGGYEQYF,TGTGCCAGCAGTTTTGGGGGTGGCTACGAGCAGTACTTC
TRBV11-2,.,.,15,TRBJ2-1,CASSPVGGINNEQFF,TGTGCCAGCAGCCCGGTGGGCGGGATCAACAATGAGCAGTTCTTC
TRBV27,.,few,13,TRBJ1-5,CASSPTGSQPQHF,TGTGCCAGCAGCCCAACAGGGAGTCAGCCCCAGCATTTT
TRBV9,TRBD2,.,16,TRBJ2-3,CASSPSGRAGTDTQYF,TGTGCCAGCAGCCCTAGCGGGAGGGCCGGCACAGATACGCAGTATTTT
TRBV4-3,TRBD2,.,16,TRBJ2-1,CASSQESGLAGHGQFF,TGCGCCAGCAGCCAGGAGTCGGGACTAGCGGGCCACGGGCAGTTCTTC
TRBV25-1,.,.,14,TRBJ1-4,CASSEWGESEKLFF,TGTGCCAGCAGTGAATGGGGGGAGTCTGAAAAACTGTTTTTT
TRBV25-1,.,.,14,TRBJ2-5,CASSARDNQETQYF,TGTGCCAGCAGTGCCCGGGACAACCAAGAGACCCAGTACTTC
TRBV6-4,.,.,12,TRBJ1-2,CASSDGRHGYTF,TGTGCCAGCAGTGATGGACGGCACGGCTACACCTTC
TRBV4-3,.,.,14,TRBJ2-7,CASSQGGGSYEQYF,TGCGCCAGCAGCCAAGGGGGCGGATCCTACGAGCAGTACTTC
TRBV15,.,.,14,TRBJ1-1,CATSRGRGGTEAFF,TGTGCCACCAGCAGAGGACGAGGCGGCACTGAAGCTTTCTTT
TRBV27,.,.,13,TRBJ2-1,CASSWDEYNEQFF,TGTGCCAGCAGTTGGGACGAATACAATGAGCAGTTCTTC
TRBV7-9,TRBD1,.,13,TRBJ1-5,CASSLDRSGPQHF,TGTGCCAGCAGCTTGGACAGGTCCGGGCCCCAGCATTTT
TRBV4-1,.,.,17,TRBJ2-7,CASSPTLLESLTYEQYF,TGCGCCAGCAGCCCAACCCTTCTAGAAAGTTTAACCTACGAGCAGTACTTC
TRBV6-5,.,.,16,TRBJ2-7,CASSYSIRTESYEQYF,TGTGCCAGCAGTTACTCGATCAGGACAGAGAGCTACGAGCAGTACTTC
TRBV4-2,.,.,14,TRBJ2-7,CASNPTRGPYEQYF,TGTGCCAGCAACCCGACTAGAGGACCCTACGAGCAGTACTTC
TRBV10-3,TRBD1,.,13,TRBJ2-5,CASNDRGRETQYF,TGTGCCAGCAACGACAGGGGGCGAGAGACCCAGTACTTC
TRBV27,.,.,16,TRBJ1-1,CASSLSRAAMNTEAFF,TGTGCCAGCAGTTTATCGAGAGCAGCTATGAACACTGAAGCTTTCTTT
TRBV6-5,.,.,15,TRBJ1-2,CASSYRTDSNYGYTF,TGTGCCAGCAGTTATCGAACAGATTCCAACTATGGCTACACCTTC
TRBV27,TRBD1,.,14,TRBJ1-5,CASSIGQVNQPQHF,TGTGCCAGCAGTATCGGACAGGTTAATCAGCCCCAGCATTTT
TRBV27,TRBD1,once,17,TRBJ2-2,CASSFGLRGRLTGELFF,TGTGCCAGCAGTTTTGGCCTCAGGGGGCGCTTGACCGGGGAGCTGTTTTTT
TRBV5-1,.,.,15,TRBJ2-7,CASSPEAGGPYEQYF,TGCGCCAGCAGCCCGGAGGCAGGGGGGCCCTACGAGCAGTACTTC
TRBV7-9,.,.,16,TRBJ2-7,CASSLVPGPRPYEQYF,TGTGCCAGCAGCTTAGTTCCCGGGCCCAGACCCTACGAGCAGTACTTC
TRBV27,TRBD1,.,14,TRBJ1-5,CASSIRDRGQPQHF,TGTGCCAGCAGTATCCGGGACAGGGGTCAGCCCCAGCATTTT
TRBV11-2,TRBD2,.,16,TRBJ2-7,CASSLEASGREYEQYF,TGTGCCAGCAGCTTAGAGGCTAGCGGGAGAGAATACGAGCAGTACTTC
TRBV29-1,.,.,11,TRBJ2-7,CSALSSYEQYF,TGCAGCGCTCTTTCTTCCTACGAGCAGTACTTC
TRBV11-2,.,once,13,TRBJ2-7,CASTMDASYEQYF,TGTGCCAGCACCATGGACGCTTCCTACGAGCAGTACTTC
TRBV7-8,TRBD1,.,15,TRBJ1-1,CASSDDRGRNTEAFF,TGTGCCAGCAGCGACGACAGGGGGCGGAACACTGAAGCTTTCTTT
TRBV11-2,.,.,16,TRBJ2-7,CASSLFGKTSSYEQYF,TGTGCCAGCAGCCTCTTTGGTAAGACTAGCTCCTACGAGCAGTACTTC
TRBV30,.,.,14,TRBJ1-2,CAWRVAGTNYGYTF,TGTGCCTGGAGGGTAGCCGGGACAAACTATGGCTACACCTTC
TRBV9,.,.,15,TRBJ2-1,CASSAPGGRYNEQFF,TGTGCCAGCAGCGCGCCCGGGGGGCGGTACAATGAGCAGTTCTTC
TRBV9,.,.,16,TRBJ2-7,CASSAPKDGRTLEQYF,TGTGCCAGCAGCGCCCCGAAGGACGGCCGTACGTTGGAGCAGTACTTC
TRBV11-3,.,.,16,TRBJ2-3,CASSLQGGTSTDTQYF,TGTGCCAGCAGCTTACAGGGGGGCACGTCCACAGATACGCAGTATTTT
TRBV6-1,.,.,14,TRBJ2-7,CASSDVSRAYEQYF,TGTGCCAGCAGTGATGTGTCCAGAGCCTACGAGCAGTACTTC
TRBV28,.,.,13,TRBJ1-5,CASRVGEGQPQHF,TGTGCCAGCAGGGTAGGGGAGGGTCAGCCCCAGCATTTT
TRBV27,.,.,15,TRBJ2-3,CASSPGVGSTDTQYF,TGTGCCAGCAGTCCCGGGGTGGGCAGCACAGATACGCAGTATTTT
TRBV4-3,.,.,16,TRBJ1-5,CASSQGVGRGNQPQHF,TGCGCCAGCAGCCAAGGGGTAGGCAGGGGCAATCAGCCCCAGCATTTT